The subject of this entry is one T cell receptor beta chain. Its antigen remains unknown. The data originate from a study of shared clonotypes between healthy human individuals. Study-wide findings and caveats: Donors were few, which limited the genetic and exposure-history diversity represented.

The V gene's germline CDR1 is MGHRA and CDR2 YSYEKL. The trim removed 5 bases at V and 3 bases at J, leaving 4 bases unmatched. CDR3 length: 15 residues. When replicate PCRs were run on sorted subsets, they used 200 to 250 ng DNA, about 30,000 T cell genomes. Data came from immunoSEQ multiplex PCR; TCRdb stores just in-frame clones and leaves some out. The sample has roughly 200,000 clones; approximately 62% are singletons. The sequencing input was memory CD4+ T cells sorted from blood. Sample subset: CD45RA-negative fraction. This chain joins TRBV4-1 and TRBJ2-1, with 10 bases aligning to TRBD2. The TCR originated in a man aged 25 to 40 in good health. CDR3 protein: CASSSLAGFYNEQFF. The CDR3 DNA sequence: TGCGCCAGCAGCTCACTAGCGGGATTCTACAATGAGCAGTTCTTC.